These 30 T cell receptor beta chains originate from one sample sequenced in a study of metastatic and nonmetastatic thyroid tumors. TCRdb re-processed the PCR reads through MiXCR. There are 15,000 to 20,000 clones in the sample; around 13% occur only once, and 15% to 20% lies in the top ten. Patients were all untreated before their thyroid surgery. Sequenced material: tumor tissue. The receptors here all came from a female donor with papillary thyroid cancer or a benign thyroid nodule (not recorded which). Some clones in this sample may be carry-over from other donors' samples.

The DNA of the CDR3 is TGTGCCAGCAGTGTGGAGGGCGGCAATCAGCCCCAGCATTTT. This sequence encodes CASSVEGGNQPQHF. This chain uses TRBV6-1 with TRBJ1-5, with no clear D. This CDR3 is built from 14 residues. With 4 bases removed from V and 2 bases from J, the gap between germline ends came to 9 bases. Germline V gives CDR1 MNHNS, CDR2 SASEGT.

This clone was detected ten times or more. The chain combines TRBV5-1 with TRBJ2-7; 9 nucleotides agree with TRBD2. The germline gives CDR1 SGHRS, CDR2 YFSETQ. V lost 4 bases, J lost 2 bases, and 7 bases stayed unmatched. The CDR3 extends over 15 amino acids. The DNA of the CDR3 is TGCGCCAGCAGCGCCTCCGGGACTAGCACCTACGAGCAGTACTTC. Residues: CASSASGTSTYEQYF.

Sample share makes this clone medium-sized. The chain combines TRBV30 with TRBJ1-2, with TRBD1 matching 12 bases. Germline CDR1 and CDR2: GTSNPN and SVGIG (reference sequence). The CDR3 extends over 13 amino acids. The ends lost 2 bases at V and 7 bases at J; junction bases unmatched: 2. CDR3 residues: CAWSPGQGAGYTF. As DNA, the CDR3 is TGTGCCTGGAGTCCGGGACAGGGGGCTGGCTACACCTTC.

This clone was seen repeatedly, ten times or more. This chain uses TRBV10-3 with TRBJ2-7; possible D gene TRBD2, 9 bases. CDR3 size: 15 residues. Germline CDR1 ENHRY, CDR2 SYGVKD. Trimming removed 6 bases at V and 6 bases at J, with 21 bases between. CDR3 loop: CAISNQGASGIEQYF. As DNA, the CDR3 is TGTGCCATCAGCAACCAGGGGGCTAGCGGGATCGAGCAGTACTTC.

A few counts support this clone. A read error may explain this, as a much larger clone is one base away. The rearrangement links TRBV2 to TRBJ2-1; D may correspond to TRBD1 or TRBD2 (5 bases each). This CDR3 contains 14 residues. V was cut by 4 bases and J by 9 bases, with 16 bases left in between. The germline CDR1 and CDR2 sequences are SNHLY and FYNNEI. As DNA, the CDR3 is TGTGCCAGCAGTGCGAGTGGGACGAGGACTGAGCAGTTCTTC. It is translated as CASSASGTRTEQFF.

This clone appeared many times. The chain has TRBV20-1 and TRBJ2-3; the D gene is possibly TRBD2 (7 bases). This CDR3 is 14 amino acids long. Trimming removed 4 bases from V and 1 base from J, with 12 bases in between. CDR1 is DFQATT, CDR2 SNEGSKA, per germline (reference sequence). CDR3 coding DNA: TGCAGTGCTATCCCCGGGGGGCGCACAGATACGCAGTATTTT. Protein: CSAIPGGRTDTQYF.

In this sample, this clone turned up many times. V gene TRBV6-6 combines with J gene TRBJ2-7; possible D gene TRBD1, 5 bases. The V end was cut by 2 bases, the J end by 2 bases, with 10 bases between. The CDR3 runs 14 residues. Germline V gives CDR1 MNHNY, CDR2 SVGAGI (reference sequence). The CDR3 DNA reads TGTGCCAGCAGTTACGTGGACACTACCTACGAGCAGTACTTC. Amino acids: CASSYVDTTYEQYF.

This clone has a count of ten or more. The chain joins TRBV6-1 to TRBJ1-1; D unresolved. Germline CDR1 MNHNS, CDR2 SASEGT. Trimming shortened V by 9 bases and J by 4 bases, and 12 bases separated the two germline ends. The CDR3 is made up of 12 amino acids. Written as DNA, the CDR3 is TGTGCCAGTTTGAAATGGGGCACTGAAGCTTTCTTT. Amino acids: CASLKWGTEAFF.

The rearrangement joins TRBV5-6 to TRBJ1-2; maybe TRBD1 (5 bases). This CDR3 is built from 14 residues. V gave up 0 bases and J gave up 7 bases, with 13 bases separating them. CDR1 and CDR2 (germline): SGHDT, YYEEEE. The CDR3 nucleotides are TGTGCCAGCAGCTTGGAGAGGGGTTCTAGTGGCTACACCTTC. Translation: CASSLERGSSGYTF.

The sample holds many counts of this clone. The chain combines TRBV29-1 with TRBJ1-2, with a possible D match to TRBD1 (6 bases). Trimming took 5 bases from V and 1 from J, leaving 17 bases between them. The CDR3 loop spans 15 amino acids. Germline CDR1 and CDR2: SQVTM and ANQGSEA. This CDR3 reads CSVPGQWGFNYGYTF. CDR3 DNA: TGCAGCGTTCCCGGACAGTGGGGATTTAACTATGGCTACACCTTC.

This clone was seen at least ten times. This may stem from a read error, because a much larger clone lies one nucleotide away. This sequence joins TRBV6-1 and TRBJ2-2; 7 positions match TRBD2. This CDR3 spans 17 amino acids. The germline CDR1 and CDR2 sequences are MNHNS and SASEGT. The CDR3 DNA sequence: TGTGCCAGCAGTATCTTAGGGGCTAGCGGAGGTACCGGGGAGCTGCTTTTT. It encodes CASSILGASGGTGELLF.

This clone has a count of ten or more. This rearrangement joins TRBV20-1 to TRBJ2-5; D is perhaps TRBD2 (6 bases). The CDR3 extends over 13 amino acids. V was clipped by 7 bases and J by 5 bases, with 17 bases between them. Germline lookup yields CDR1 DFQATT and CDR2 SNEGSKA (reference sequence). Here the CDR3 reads CSGEAGLTETQYF. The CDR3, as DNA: TGCAGTGGCGAGGCGGGATTAACCGAGACCCAGTACTTC.

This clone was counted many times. As DNA, the CDR3 is TGTGCCAGCAGCGTAGACGTCAGGGCGGGCGAGACCCAGTACTTC. Translation: CASSVDVRAGETQYF. The chain carries TRBV9 and TRBJ2-5; D is possibly TRBD1 or TRBD2 (5 bases each). V lost 0 bases to trimming and J lost 5 bases, with 14 bases between them. CDR3 size: 15 residues. Germline assignment: CDR1 SGDLS and CDR2 YYNGEE.

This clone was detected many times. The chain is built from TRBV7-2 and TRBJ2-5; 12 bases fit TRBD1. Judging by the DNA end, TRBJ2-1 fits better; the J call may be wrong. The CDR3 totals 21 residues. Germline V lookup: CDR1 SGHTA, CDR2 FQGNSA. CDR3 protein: CASSHRGRDRGPASGPNEQFF. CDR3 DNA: TGTGCCAGCAGCCATCGCGGTCGGGACAGGGGGCCGGCTAGCGGTCCCAATGAGCAGTTCTTC.

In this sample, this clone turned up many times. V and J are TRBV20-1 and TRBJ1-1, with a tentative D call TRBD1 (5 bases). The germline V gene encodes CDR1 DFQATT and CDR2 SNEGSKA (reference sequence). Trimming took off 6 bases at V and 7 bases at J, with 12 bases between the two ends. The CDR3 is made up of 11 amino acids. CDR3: CSAERTIEAFF. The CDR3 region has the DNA TGCAGTGCGGAAAGGACAATTGAAGCTTTCTTT.

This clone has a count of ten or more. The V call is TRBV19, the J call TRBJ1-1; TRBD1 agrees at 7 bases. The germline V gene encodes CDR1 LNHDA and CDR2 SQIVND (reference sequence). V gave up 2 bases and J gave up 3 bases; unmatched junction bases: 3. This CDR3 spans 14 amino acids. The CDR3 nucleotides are TGTGCCAGTAGTATAAGGGGGCTGGACACTGAAGCTTTCTTT. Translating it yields CASSIRGLDTEAFF. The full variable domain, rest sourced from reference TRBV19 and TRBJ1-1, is DGGITQSPKYLFRKEGQNVTLSCEQNLNHDAMYWYRQDPGQGLRLIYYSQIVNDFQKGDIAEGYSVSREKKESFPLTVTSAQKNPTAFYLCASSIRGLDTEAFFGQGTRLTVV.

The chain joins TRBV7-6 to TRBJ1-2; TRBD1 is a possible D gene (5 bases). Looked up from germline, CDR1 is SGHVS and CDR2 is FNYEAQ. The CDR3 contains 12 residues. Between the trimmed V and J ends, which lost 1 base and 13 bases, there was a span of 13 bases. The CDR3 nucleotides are TGTGCCAGCAGCTTAGGGCAGGGACCTAGCACCTTC. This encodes CASSLGQGPSTF.

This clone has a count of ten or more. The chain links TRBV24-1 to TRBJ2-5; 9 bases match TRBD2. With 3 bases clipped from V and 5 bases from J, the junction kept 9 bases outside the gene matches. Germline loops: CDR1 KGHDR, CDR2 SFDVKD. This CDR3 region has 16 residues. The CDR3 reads CATSDEGGRALETQYF. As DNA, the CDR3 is TGTGCCACCAGTGATGAGGGCGGGAGGGCCCTTGAGACCCAGTACTTC.

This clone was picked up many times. The CDR3 here is CASSLAPGAVSKQYF. The CDR3 region has the DNA TGCGCCAGCAGCTTGGCCCCGGGGGCCGTCTCCAAGCAGTACTTC. The genes are TRBV5-1 and TRBJ2-7; the D gene could be TRBD1 or TRBD2 (6 bases each). V dropped 0 bases and J dropped 8 bases, with 18 bases sitting between them. Germline assignment: CDR1 SGHRS and CDR2 YFSETQ. This CDR3 comprises 15 residues.

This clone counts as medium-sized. CDR3 protein: CASGLGQAATIYGYTF. Here the CDR3 DNA reads TGTGCTAGTGGTCTGGGACAGGCCGCGACCATCTATGGCTACACCTTC. The V and J genes are TRBV12-5 and TRBJ1-2; TRBD1 matches 8 bases. This CDR3 has 16 amino acids. Trimming cost V 5 bases and J 4 bases; bases outside gene matches: 12. Germline-derived CDR1 and CDR2 are LGHNT and FRNRAP.

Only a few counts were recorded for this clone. CDR3 coding DNA: TGCAGCGTACCGGGACAGGGAGCCTACGAGCAGTACTTC. Its translation is CSVPGQGAYEQYF. The rearrangement uses TRBV29-1 and TRBJ2-7, with 9 bases lining up with TRBD1. The CDR3 extends over 13 amino acids. J was trimmed by 2 bases and V by 6 bases; bases with no gene match: 5. Germline CDR1 reads SQVTM; CDR2 reads ANQGSEA.

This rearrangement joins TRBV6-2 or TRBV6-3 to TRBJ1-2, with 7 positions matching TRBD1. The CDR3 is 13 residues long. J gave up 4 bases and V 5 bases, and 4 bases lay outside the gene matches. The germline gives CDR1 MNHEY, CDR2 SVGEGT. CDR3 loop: CASSPRDSYGYTF. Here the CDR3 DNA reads TGTGCCAGCAGTCCCCGGGACAGCTATGGCTACACCTTC.

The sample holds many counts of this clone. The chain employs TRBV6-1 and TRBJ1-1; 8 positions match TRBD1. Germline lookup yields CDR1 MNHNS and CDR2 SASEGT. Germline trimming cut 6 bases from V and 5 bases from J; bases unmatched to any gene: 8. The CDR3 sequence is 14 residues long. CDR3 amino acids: CASRSQGAGTEAFF. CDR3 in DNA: TGTGCCAGCAGATCCCAGGGGGCGGGAACTGAAGCTTTCTTT.

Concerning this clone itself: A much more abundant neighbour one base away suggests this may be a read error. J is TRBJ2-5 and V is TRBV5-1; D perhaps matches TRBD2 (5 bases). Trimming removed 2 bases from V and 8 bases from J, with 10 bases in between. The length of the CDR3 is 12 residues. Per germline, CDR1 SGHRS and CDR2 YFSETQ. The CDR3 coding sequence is TGCGCCAGCAGCTTTAACGGGGATACCCAGTACTTC. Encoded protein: CASSFNGDTQYF. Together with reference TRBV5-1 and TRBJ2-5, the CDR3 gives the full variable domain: KAGVTQTPRYLIKTRGQQVTLSCSPISGHRSVSWYQQTPGQGLQFLFEYFSETQRNKGNFPGRFSGRQFSNSRSEMNVSTLELGDSALYLCASSFNGDTQYFGPGTRLLVL.

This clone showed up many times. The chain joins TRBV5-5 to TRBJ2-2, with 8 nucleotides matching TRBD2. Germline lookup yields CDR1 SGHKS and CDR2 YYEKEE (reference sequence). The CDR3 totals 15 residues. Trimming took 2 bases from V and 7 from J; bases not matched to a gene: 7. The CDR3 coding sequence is TGTGCCAGCAGCTTTTCGGGACTAGGTCTCGGGGAGCTGTTTTTT. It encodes CASSFSGLGLGELFF.

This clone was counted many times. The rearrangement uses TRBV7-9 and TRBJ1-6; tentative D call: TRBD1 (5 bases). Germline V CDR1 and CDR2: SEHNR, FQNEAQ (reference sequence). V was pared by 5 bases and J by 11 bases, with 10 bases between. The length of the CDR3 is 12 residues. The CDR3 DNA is TGTGCCAGCAGCGCAGGACAAGCACCCCTCCACTTT. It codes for CASSAGQAPLHF.

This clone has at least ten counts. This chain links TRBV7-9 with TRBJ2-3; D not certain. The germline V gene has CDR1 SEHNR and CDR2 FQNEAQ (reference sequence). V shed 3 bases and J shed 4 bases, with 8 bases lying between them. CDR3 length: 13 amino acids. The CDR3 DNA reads TGTGCCAGCAGCTTCGACTCCGCAGATACGCAGTATTTT. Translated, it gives CASSFDSADTQYF.

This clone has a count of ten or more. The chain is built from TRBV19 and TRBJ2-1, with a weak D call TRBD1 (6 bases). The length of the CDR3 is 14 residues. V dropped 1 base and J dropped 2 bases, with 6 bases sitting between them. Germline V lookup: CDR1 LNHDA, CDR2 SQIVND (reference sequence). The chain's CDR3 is CASSIGTAYNEQFF. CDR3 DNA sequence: TGTGCCAGTAGTATAGGGACAGCCTACAATGAGCAGTTCTTC.

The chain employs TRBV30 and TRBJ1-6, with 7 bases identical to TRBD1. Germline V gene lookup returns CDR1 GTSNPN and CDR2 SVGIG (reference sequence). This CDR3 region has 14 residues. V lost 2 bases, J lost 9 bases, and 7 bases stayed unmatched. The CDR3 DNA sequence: TGTGCCTGGAGTCTAGGGACAGCGAGTTCACCCCTCCACTTT. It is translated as CAWSLGTASSPLHF.

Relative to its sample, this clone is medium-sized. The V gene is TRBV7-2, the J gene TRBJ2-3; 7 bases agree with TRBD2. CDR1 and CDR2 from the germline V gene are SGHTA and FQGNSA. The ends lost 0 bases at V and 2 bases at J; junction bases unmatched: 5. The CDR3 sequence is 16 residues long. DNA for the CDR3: TGTGCCAGCAGCTTAGCCCTAGCGGACTACACAGATACGCAGTATTTT. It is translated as CASSLALADYTDTQYF.